The clone carrying this T cell receptor (beta chain) was counted a few times. Its antigen is currently unknown. Trimming removed 5 bases from V and 6 bases from J; junction bases left unmatched: 11. Germline V lookup: CDR1 SEHNR, CDR2 FQNEAQ (reference sequence). The CDR3 runs 15 residues. This record comes from a study of graft-versus-host responses after intestinal transplantation. Findings and caveats of the study: Marrow from the recipient contained GvH clones, some of which had appeared first in ileum or blood. Within allografts, high graft-versus-host to host-versus-graft clonal ratios were seen among patients with graft-donor T cell macrochimerism.

Sequenced by immunoSEQ multiplex PCR; TCRdb stores in-frame clones only, minus some. The sample contains some 93,000 clones, about 91% of which appear only once. Specimen: unstimulated CD8+ T cells sorted from spleen or lymph node cells, collected before intestinal transplant. The source of this sequence is a human donor who received an intestinal transplant. The gene calls are TRBV7-9 and TRBJ2-7; 9 bases align to TRBD1. CDR3 residues: CASSPSGTGYSEQYF. CDR3 nucleotides: TGTGCCAGCAGCCCATCCGGGACAGGGTACTCCGAGCAGTACTTC. Full variable domain (outside the CDR3, taken from reference TRBV7-9 and TRBJ2-7): DTGVSQNPRHKITKRGQNVTFRCDPISEHNRLYWYRQTLGQGPEFLTYFQNEAQLEKSRLLSDRFSAERPKGSFSTLEIQRTEQGDSAMYLCASSPSGTGYSEQYFGPGTRLTVT.